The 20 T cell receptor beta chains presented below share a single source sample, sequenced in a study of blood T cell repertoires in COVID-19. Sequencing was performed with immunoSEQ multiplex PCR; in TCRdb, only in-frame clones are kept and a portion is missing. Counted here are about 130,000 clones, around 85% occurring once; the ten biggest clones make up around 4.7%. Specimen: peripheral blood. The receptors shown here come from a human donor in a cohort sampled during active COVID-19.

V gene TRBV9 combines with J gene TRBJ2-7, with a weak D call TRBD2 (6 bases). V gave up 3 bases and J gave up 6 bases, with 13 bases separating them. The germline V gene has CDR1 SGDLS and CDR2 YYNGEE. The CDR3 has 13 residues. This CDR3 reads CASSAGAGSEQYV. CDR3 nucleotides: TGTGCCAGCAGCGCCGGTGCGGGGTCCGAGCAGTACGTC.

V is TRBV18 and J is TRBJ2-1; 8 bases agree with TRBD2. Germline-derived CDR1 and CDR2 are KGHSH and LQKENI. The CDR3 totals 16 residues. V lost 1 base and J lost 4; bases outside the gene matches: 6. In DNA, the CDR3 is TGTGCCAGCTCACCACTGGCGGGGGGAGGTTACAATGAGCAGTTCTTC. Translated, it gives CASSPLAGGGYNEQFF.

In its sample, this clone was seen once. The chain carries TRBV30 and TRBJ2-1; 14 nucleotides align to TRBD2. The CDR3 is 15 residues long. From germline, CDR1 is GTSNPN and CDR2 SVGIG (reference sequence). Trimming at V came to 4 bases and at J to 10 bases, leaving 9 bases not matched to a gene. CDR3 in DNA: TGTGCCTGGACTAGTTGGACTAGCGGGGGGAGGGAGCAGTTCTTC. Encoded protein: CAWTSWTSGGREQFF.

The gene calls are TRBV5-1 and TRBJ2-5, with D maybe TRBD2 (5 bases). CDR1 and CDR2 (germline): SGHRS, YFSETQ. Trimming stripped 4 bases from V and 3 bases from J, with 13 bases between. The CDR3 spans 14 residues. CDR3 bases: TGCGCCAGCAGCCCTTTGAGGGTGGAAGAGACCCAGTACTTC. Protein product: CASSPLRVEETQYF.

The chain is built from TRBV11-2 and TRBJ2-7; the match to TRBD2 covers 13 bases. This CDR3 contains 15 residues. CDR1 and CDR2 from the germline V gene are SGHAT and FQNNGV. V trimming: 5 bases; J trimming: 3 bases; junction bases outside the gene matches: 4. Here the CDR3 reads CASSPRTSGSYEQYF. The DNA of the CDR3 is TGTGCCAGCAGCCCACGGACTAGCGGGAGCTACGAGCAGTACTTC.

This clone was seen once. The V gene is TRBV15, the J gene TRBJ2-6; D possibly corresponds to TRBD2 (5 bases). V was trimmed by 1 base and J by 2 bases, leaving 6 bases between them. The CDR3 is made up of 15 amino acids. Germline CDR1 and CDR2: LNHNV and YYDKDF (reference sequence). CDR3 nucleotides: TGTGCCACCAGCAGAGTACTAGCTGGGGCCAACGTCCTGACTTTC. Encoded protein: CATSRVLAGANVLTF.

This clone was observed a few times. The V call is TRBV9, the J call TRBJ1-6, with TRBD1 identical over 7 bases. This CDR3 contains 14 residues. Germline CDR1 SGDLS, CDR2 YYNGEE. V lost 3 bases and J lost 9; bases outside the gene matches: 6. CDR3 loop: CASSGRDSISPLHF. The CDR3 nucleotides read TGTGCCAGCAGCGGGCGGGACAGCATTTCACCCCTCCACTTT. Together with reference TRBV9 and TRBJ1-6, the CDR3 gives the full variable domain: DSGVTQTPKHLITATGQRVTLRCSPRSGDLSVYWYQQSLDQGLQFLIQYYNGEERAKGNILERFSAQQFPDLHSELNLSSLELGDSALYFCASSGRDSISPLHFGNGTRLTVT.

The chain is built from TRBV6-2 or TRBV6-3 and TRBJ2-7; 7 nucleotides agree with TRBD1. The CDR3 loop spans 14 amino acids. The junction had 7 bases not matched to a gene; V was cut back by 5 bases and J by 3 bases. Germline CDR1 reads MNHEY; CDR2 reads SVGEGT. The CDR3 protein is CASSPGTENYEQYF. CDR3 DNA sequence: TGTGCCAGCAGTCCCGGGACAGAAAACTACGAGCAGTACTTC.

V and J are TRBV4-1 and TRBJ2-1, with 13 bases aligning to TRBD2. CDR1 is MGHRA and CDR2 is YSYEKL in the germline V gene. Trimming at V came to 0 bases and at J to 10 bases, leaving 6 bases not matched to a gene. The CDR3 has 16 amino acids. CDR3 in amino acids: CASSQDRLAGGGEQFF. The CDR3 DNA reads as TGCGCCAGCAGCCAAGATCGACTAGCGGGGGGTGGCGAGCAGTTCTTC.

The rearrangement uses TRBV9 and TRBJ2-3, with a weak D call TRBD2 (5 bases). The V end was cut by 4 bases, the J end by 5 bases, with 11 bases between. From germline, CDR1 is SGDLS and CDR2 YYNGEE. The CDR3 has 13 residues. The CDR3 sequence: CASSPRAGDTQYF. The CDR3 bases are TGTGCCAGCAGCCCTAGGGCGGGAGATACGCAGTATTTT.

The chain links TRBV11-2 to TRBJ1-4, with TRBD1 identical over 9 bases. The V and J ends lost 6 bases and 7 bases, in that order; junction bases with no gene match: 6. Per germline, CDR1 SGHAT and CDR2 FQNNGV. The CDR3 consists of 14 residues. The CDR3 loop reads CASRETGGGEKLFF. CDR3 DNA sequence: TGTGCCAGCAGGGAGACAGGGGGGGGTGAAAAACTGTTTTTT.

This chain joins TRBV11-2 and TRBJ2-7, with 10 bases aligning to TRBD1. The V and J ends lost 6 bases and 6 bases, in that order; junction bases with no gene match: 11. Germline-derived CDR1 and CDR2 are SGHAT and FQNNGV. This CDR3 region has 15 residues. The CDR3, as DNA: TGTGCCAGCAGTACTACCCGGGACAGGGGCCGCGAGCAGTACTTC. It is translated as CASSTTRDRGREQYF.

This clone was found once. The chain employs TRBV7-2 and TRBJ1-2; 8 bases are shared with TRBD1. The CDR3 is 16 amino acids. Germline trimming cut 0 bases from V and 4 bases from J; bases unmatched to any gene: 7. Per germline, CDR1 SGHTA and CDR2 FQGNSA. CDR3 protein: CASSLAGQGFFYGYTF. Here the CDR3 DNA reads TGTGCCAGCAGCTTAGCAGGACAGGGATTTTTCTATGGCTACACCTTC.

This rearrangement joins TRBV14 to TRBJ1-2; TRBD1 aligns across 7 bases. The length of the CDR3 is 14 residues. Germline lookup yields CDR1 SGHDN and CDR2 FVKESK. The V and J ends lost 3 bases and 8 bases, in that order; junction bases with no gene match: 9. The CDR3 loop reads CASSQLVTGWGYTF. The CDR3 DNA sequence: TGTGCCAGCAGCCAGCTTGTGACAGGGTGGGGCTACACCTTC. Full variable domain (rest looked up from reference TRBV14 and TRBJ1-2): EAGVTQFPSHSVIEKGQTVTLRCDPISGHDNLYWYRRVMGKEIKFLLHFVKESKQDESGMPNNRFLAERTGGTYSTLKVQPAELEDSGVYFCASSQLVTGWGYTFGSGTRLTVV.

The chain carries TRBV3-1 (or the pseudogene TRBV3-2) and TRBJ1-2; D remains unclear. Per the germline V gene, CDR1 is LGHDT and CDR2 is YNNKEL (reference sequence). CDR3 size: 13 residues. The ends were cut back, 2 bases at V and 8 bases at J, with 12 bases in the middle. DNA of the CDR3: TGTGCCAGCAGCCAAACTTCCCGAAGCGGCTACACCTTC. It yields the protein CASSQTSRSGYTF.

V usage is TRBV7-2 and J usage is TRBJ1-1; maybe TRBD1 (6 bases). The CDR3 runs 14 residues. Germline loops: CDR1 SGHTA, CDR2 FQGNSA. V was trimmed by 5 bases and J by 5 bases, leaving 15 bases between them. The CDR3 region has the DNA TGTGCCAGCAGCAAGGACAGCCGGAGTACTGAAGCTTTCTTT. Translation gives CASSKDSRSTEAFF.

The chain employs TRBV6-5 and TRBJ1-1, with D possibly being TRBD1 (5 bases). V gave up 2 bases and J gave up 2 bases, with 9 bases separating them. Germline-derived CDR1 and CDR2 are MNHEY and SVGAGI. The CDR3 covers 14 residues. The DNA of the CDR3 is TGTGCCAGCAGTTACCGCGGGGGAAACACTGAAGCTTTCTTT. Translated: CASSYRGGNTEAFF.

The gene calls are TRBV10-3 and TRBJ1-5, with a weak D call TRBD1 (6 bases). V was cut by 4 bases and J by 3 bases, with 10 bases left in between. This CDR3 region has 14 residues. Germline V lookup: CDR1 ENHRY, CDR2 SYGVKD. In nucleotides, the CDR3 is TGTGCCATCAGTGTTTCAGGGGACAATCAGCCCCAGCATTTT. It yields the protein CAISVSGDNQPQHF.

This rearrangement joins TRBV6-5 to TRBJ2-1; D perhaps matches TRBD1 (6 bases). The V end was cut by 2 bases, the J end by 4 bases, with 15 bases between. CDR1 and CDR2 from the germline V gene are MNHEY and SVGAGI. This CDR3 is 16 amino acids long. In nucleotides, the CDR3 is TGTGCCAGCAGTTACCTTCCAGGGACAATATACAATGAGCAGTTCTTC. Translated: CASSYLPGTIYNEQFF.

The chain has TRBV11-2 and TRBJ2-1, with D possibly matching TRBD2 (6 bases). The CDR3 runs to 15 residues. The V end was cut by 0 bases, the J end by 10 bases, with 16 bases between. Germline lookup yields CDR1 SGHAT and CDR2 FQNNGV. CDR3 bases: TGTGCCAGCAGCTTAGATCTAGTCGGGAGACGAGAGCAGTTCTTC. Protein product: CASSLDLVGRREQFF. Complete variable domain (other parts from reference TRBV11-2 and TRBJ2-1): EAGVAQSPRYKIIEKRQSVAFWCNPISGHATLYWYQQILGQGPKLLIQFQNNGVVDDSQLPKDRFSAERLKGVDSTLKIQPAKLEDSAVYLCASSLDLVGRREQFFGPGTRLTVL.